This entry concerns a single T cell receptor (beta chain). No antigen is known for it. This record comes from a study of cytomegalovirus exposure and HLA in healthy donors. Study-wide findings and caveats: TCR beta V- and J-gene trimming, according to a later analysis, was linked to a missense DCLRE1C variant. Most TCR sequences were rare, but some public TCRs occurred in many donors. Accurate prediction of HLA-A and HLA-B alleles (for most subjects) was reportedly achieved from TCR beta sequences. Several V segments, TRBV6-2 and TRBV6-3 among them, could not be told apart and were dropped.

The CDR3 sequence is 13 residues long. V was shortened by 5 bases and J by 4 bases, with 11 bases between the two germline ends. In germline, CDR1 is PRHDT, CDR2 FYEKMQ (reference sequence). 13 Jbeta primers and 60 Vbeta primers were used for the PCR. Repertoires were generated with immunoSEQ multiplex PCR, while TCRdb's copy carries only in-frame clones and drops some. Here the sample spans roughly 180,000 clones, more than 65% being singletons. The sequenced material came from PBMCs. The rearrangement joins TRBV13 to TRBJ1-2; D ambiguous. This sequence was found in a man younger than 40 in good health and CMV-seronegative. The CDR3 DNA sequence: TGTGCCAGCAGCCTCCGAGGTCCCTATGGCTACACCTTC. The encoded protein is CASSLRGPYGYTF.